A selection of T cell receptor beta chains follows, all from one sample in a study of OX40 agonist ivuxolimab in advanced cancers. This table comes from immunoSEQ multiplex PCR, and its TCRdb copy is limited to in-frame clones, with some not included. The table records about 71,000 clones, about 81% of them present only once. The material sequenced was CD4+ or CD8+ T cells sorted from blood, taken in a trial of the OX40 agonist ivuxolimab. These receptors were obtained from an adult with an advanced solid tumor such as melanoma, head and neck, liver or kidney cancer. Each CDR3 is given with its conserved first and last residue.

CDR3 protein: CASSSLTNEKLFF; J gene: TRBJ1-4; V gene: TRBV7-9
CDR3 protein: CASSEYHREAGYTF; J gene: TRBJ1-2; V gene: TRBV25-1
CDR3 protein: CASSPTPPGYSGNTIYF; J gene: TRBJ1-3; V gene: TRBV5-4
CDR3 protein: CASSRGQGRDTIYF; J gene: TRBJ1-3; V gene: TRBV28
CDR3 protein: CASSLNRGLFTEAFF; J gene: TRBJ1-1; V gene: TRBV11-3
CDR3 protein: CASRPDIVGGYTEAFF; J gene: TRBJ1-1; V gene: TRBV4-1
CDR3 protein: CSVIRDWEDTEAFF; J gene: TRBJ1-1; V gene: TRBV29-1
CDR3 protein: CASSPLGSSGETQYF; J gene: TRBJ2-5; V gene: TRBV19
CDR3 protein: CASTQGARYEKLFF; J gene: TRBJ1-4; V gene: TRBV6-6
CDR3 protein: CASSQGSDGAVDEQFF; J gene: TRBJ2-1; V gene: TRBV14
CDR3 protein: CASSSIGTGPNYGYTF; J gene: TRBJ1-2; V gene: TRBV19
CDR3 protein: CASSYGNEKLFF; J gene: TRBJ1-4; V gene: TRBV7-3
CDR3 protein: CATSRAIPGQGSDTQYF; J gene: TRBJ2-3; V gene: TRBV15
CDR3 protein: CSVRTGGPTDTQYF; J gene: TRBJ2-3; V gene: TRBV29-1
CDR3 protein: CATSRPSGTNTDTQYF; J gene: TRBJ2-3; V gene: TRBV15
CDR3 protein: CASRGQQHEKLFF; J gene: TRBJ1-4; V gene: TRBV6-5
CDR3 protein: CASSARGAGETQYF; J gene: TRBJ2-5; V gene: TRBV28
CDR3 protein: CASSESLEGPLEQYF; J gene: TRBJ2-7; V gene: TRBV25-1
CDR3 protein: CASSHGTGAEAFF; J gene: TRBJ1-1; V gene: TRBV14
CDR3 protein: CASSVGASGSSYEQYF; J gene: TRBJ2-7; V gene: TRBV9
CDR3 protein: CASSTHRASDGDTQYF; J gene: TRBJ2-3; V gene: TRBV19
CDR3 protein: CASSLNLDSGAFF; J gene: TRBJ1-1; V gene: TRBV19
CDR3 protein: CASSLGTLSYEQYF; J gene: TRBJ2-7; V gene: TRBV5-1
CDR3 protein: CASNRQGADTQYF; J gene: TRBJ2-3; V gene: TRBV2
CDR3 protein: CASSQRTSGDNEQFF; J gene: TRBJ2-1; V gene: TRBV4-2
CDR3 protein: CASSSRWGAGGEEQFF; J gene: TRBJ2-1; V gene: TRBV6-5
CDR3 protein: CASSDGGNGNTIYF; J gene: TRBJ1-3; V gene: TRBV19
CDR3 protein: CASTGSSGNTIYF; J gene: TRBJ1-3; V gene: TRBV2
CDR3 protein: CASSLGSGGTDTQYF; J gene: TRBJ2-3; V gene: TRBV7-3
CDR3 protein: CASGPTGGEETQYF; J gene: TRBJ2-5; V gene: TRBV12-5
CDR3 protein: CASSAGDTLYGYTF; J gene: TRBJ1-2; V gene: TRBV6-1
CDR3 protein: CASRNTGGAEQYF; J gene: TRBJ2-7; V gene: TRBV27
CDR3 protein: CASSYRLAGRTYEQYF; J gene: TRBJ2-7; V gene: TRBV6-5
CDR3 protein: CSVVRGEGEKLFF; J gene: TRBJ1-4; V gene: TRBV29-1
CDR3 protein: CASSLQGNTEAFF; J gene: TRBJ1-1; V gene: TRBV7-9
CDR3 protein: CASSESSGSDTQYF; J gene: TRBJ2-3; V gene: TRBV10-1
CDR3 protein: CASSNPSGGAETQYF; J gene: TRBJ2-5; V gene: TRBV11-2
CDR3 protein: CASSPQRGAGETQYF; J gene: TRBJ2-5; V gene: TRBV6-1
CDR3 protein: CASRERGNQPQHF; J gene: TRBJ1-5; V gene: TRBV6-1
CDR3 protein: CASSLEVTGHTEAFF; J gene: TRBJ1-1; V gene: TRBV5-1
CDR3 protein: CASSTGSINGYTF; J gene: TRBJ1-2; V gene: TRBV19
CDR3 protein: CASSEADGQGAGELFF; J gene: TRBJ2-2; V gene: TRBV6-1
CDR3 protein: CASRRAGGNYGYTF; J gene: TRBJ1-2; V gene: TRBV6-5
CDR3 protein: CASSQDGTSGRGDPQYF; J gene: TRBJ2-3; V gene: TRBV4-1
CDR3 protein: CASSFGTGLNEKLFF; J gene: TRBJ1-4; V gene: TRBV7-9
CDR3 protein: CAISAGQHYEQYF; J gene: TRBJ2-7; V gene: TRBV10-3
CDR3 protein: CASSRWGTSGTDTQYF; J gene: TRBJ2-3; V gene: TRBV11-2
CDR3 protein: CASSSTGGRGTGELFF; J gene: TRBJ2-2; V gene: TRBV5-6